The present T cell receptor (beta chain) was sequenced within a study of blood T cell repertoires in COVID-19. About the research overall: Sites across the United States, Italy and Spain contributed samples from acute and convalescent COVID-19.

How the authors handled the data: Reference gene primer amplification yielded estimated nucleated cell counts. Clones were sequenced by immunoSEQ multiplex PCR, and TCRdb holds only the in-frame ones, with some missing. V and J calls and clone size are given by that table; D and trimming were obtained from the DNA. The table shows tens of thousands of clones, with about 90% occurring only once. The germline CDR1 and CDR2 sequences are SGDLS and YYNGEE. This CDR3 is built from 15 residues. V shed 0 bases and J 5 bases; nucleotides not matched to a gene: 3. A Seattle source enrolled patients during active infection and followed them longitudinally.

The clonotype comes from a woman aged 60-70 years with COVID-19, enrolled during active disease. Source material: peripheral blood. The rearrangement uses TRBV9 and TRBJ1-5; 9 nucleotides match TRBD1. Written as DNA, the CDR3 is TGTGCCAGCAGCGTAGGACAGGGGGATTATCAGCCCCAGCATTTT. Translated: CASSVGQGDYQPQHF.